This record looks at one T cell receptor beta chain sequence and its context. Its antigen remains unknown. These data come from a study of beta chain features in type 1 diabetes. The ends lost 5 bases at V and 8 bases at J; junction bases unmatched: 6. Looked up from germline, CDR1 is ENHRY and CDR2 is SYGVKD. CDR3 length: 13 amino acids. TCRB transcripts that were expressed got sequenced, as all of the isolated RNA had been reverse transcribed. The assay was immunoSEQ multiplex PCR, and TCRdb's table has in-frame clones only and misses some. The sample has hundreds of thousands of clones; 10% to 15% are singletons. Regarding the study as a whole: A potential influence of HLA type upon TCRB rearrangement remained unresolved herein. Shorter templates might be favored by PCR, equally in patients and controls. Among all four CD4+ subsets, Type 1 diabetes patients had TCRB CDR3s that were moderately but significantly shorter.

The sample consisted of naive CD4+ T cells from blood. This TCR was sampled from a young man in good health. The rearrangement uses TRBV10-3 and TRBJ2-1, with TRBD2 identical over 7 bases. DNA of the CDR3: TGTGCCATCAGTCCAGCGGGATTGGATGAGCAGTTCTTC. Residues: CAISPAGLDEQFF.